The TCR beta chain under discussion was sequenced for a study of shared clonotypes between healthy human individuals. As for the study in general: Each donor's CD8 memory used one plate, CD8 naive two, each CD4 subset three.

With V trimmed by 1 base and J by 4 bases, 5 bases remained unmatched. This CDR3 region has 17 residues. Germline lookup yields CDR1 SGHRS and CDR2 YFSETQ. Assay: immunoSEQ multiplex PCR; the TCRdb copy retains only in-frame clones and omits some. This table holds about 360,000 clones, 73% found once. This chain connects TRBV5-1 to TRBJ2-2; 12 positions match TRBD2. The receptor's source is a man aged 25-40 years in good health. The sequenced material came from memory CD4+ T cells sorted from blood. The subset was: CD45RA-negative fraction. The CDR3 sequence: CASSLPSGRALTGELFF. In nucleotides, the CDR3 is TGCGCCAGCAGCTTGCCTAGCGGGAGGGCCCTCACCGGGGAGCTGTTTTTT.